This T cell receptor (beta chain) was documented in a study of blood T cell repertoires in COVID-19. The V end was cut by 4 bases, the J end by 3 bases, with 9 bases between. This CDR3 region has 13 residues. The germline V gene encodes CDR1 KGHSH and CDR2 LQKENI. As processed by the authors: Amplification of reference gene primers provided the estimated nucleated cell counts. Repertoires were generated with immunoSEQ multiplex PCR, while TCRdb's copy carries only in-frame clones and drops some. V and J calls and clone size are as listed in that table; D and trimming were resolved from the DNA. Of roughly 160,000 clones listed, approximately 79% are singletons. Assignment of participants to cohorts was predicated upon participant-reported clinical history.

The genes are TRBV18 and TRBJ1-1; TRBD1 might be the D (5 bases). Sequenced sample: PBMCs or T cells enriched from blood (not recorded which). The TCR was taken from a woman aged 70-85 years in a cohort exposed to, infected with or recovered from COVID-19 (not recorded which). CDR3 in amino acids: CASSQGRDTEAFF. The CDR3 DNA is TGTGCCAGCTCACAGGGGAGGGACACTGAAGCTTTCTTT.